This TCR beta chain was identified in a study of T cell responses to AZD1222 COVID-19 vaccine. The study's findings and limits: Along spike, vaccine-associated CD4 TCRs were found throughout, with dominance at 160-218 and 743-854. Repertoire collection took place solely once the T cell response had peaked.

The germline CDR1 and CDR2 sequences are SGHTA and FQGTGA. The CDR3 is 12 amino acids. The germline V and J ends were trimmed by 5 bases and 10 bases, with 14 bases remaining between them. The table came from immunoSEQ multiplex PCR; TCRdb's copy has only in-frame clones and leaves some out. The data contain more than 70,000 clones, approximately 90% of them singletons. Details on this clone: Its specificity is not known.

Some second doses came at about 4 weeks and others at about 12 weeks; these were pooled. This TCR came from an adult who received the AZD1222 COVID-19 vaccine. The sample consisted of peripheral blood, taken 28 days after the second AZD1222 dose. The chain couples TRBV7-3 to TRBJ2-5; perhaps TRBD2 as D (5 bases). The CDR3 region has the DNA TGTGCCAGCAGCGACGCAGGAGGTGACCAGTACTTC. Amino acid sequence: CASSDAGGDQYF.